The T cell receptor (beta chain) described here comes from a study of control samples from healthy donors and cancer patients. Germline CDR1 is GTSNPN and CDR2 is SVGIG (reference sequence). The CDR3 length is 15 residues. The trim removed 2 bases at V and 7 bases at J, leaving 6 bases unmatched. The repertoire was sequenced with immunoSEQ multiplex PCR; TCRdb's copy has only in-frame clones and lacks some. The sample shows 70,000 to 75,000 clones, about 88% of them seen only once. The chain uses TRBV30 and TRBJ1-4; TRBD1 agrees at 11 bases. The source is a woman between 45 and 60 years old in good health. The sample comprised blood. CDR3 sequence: CAWSPPDRGLEKLFF. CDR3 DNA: TGTGCCTGGAGTCCTCCGGACAGGGGGCTTGAAAAACTGTTTTTT.